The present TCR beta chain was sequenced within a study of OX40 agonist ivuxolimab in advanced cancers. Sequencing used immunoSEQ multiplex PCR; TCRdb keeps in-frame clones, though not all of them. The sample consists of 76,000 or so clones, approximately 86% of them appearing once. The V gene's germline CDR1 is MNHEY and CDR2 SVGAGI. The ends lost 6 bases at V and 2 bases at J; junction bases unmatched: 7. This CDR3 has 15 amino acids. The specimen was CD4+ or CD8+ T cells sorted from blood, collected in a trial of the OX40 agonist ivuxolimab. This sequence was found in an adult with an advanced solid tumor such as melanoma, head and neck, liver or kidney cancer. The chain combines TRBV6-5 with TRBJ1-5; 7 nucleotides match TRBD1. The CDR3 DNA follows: TGTGCCAGCAGCCGGACAGGAGTTGGCAATCAGCCCCAGCATTTT. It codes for CASSRTGVGNQPQHF.